This entry lists 22 T cell receptor beta chains sequenced from one sample in a study of T cell changes during pregnancy in multiple sclerosis. Assay used: immunoSEQ multiplex PCR; TCRdb lists only in-frame clones, some missing. This table has approximately 100,000 clones, 90% to 95% appearing once. Sample: peripheral blood, taken before pregnancy. All receptors derive from a female donor with multiple sclerosis, enrolled in a pregnancy study.

This rearrangement joins TRBV4-1 to TRBJ1-5, with 7 bases identical to TRBD1. V was pared by 1 base and J by 6 bases, with 9 bases of the junction left unmatched. The CDR3 runs 16 residues. Looked up from germline, CDR1 is MGHRA and CDR2 is YSYEKL. The CDR3 spells CASSQGPRQGLQPQHF. The CDR3 DNA reads as TGCGCCAGCAGCCAAGGTCCTCGACAGGGTCTTCAGCCCCAGCATTTT.

This clone was counted between two and nine times. This sequence joins TRBV28 and TRBJ1-5, with 7 nucleotides matching TRBD1. Germline V gene lookup returns CDR1 MDHEN and CDR2 SYDVKM. V was clipped by 5 bases and J by 4 bases; unmatched bases: 8. This CDR3 is 15 amino acids long. CDR3 sequence (DNA): TGTGCCAGCAGTCGGCAGACAGGGCAGAATCAGCCCCAGCATTTT. Its protein product is CASSRQTGQNQPQHF.

The chain is built from TRBV28 and TRBJ2-2; tentatively, D is TRBD2 (5 bases). This CDR3 region has 16 residues. Germline V CDR1 and CDR2: MDHEN, SYDVKM. V was trimmed by 6 bases and J by 4 bases, leaving 18 bases between them. This chain's CDR3 is CASSLDRGWVTGELFF. The DNA of the CDR3 is TGTGCCAGCAGCTTAGATCGGGGATGGGTCACCGGGGAGCTGTTTTTT.

The genes are TRBV6-4 and TRBJ2-1; 7 positions agree with TRBD2. Germline V gene data show CDR1 as MRHNA and CDR2 as SNTAGT. Germline trimming cut 0 bases from V and 10 bases from J; bases unmatched to any gene: 6. The CDR3 has 14 residues. The CDR3: CASSDSSHSGEQFF. The CDR3 region has the DNA TGTGCCAGCAGTGACTCCAGCCATAGCGGGGAGCAGTTCTTC.

This clone was seen a single time. V is TRBV10-3 and J is TRBJ2-2; 11 nucleotides align to TRBD2. CDR1 and CDR2 (germline): ENHRY, SYGVKD. The CDR3 spans 17 residues. J lost 4 bases, V lost 6 bases, and 10 bases had no gene match. This chain's CDR3 is CAISATLLAGVTGELFF. CDR3 in DNA: TGTGCCATCAGCGCCACCTTACTAGCGGGAGTCACCGGGGAGCTGTTTTTT.

The J gene is TRBJ2-7, the V gene TRBV5-4; D might be TRBD1 (6 bases). This CDR3 region has 15 residues. Trimming removed 0 bases from V and 3 bases from J, with 13 bases in between. The germline V gene has CDR1 SGHNT and CDR2 YYREEE (reference sequence). The CDR3 here is CASSLGTANYYEQYF. CDR3 DNA: TGTGCCAGCAGCTTGGGGACAGCAAACTACTACGAGCAGTACTTC.

The rearrangement uses TRBV7-9 and TRBJ2-1, with TRBD2 matching 8 bases. Unmatched junction bases numbered 13, after V lost 5 bases and J lost 7 bases. The CDR3 totals 16 residues. CDR1 is SEHNR, CDR2 FQNEAQ, per germline (reference sequence). Here the CDR3 reads CASSALGSGIWNEQFF. The CDR3, as DNA: TGTGCCAGCAGCGCCCTCGGTAGCGGGATTTGGAATGAGCAGTTCTTC.

The chain carries TRBV5-5 and TRBJ2-7; D gene uncertain. The CDR3 is 15 amino acids. The germline CDR1 and CDR2 sequences are SGHKS and YYEKEE (reference sequence). V lost 0 bases and J lost 0, with 10 bases in between. The CDR3 nucleotides read TGTGCCAGCAGCTTGGTCGAATTACTCTCCTACGAGCAGTACTTC. It is translated as CASSLVELLSYEQYF.

Only one count was recorded for this clone. CDR3 sequence: CASSSAPGLAGIDEQFF. The CDR3 DNA follows: TGTGCCAGCAGCTCTGCACCGGGACTAGCGGGAATCGATGAGCAGTTCTTC. The V call is TRBV5-4, the J call TRBJ2-1; 13 positions match TRBD2. V shed 3 bases and J 8 bases; nucleotides not matched to a gene: 11. This CDR3 comprises 17 residues. Germline loops: CDR1 SGHNT, CDR2 YYREEE (reference sequence).

The chain uses TRBV7-9 and TRBJ1-1; TRBD1 is a possible D gene (6 bases). Trimming removed 1 base from V and 1 base from J, with 7 bases in between. CDR1 and CDR2 from the germline V gene are SEHNR and FQNEAQ (reference sequence). CDR3 length equals 14 residues. Here the CDR3 reads CASSLGRGNTEAFF. The CDR3 nucleotides read TGTGCCAGCAGCTTAGGCAGGGGGAACACTGAAGCTTTCTTT. The variable domain in full, completed from reference TRBV7-9 and TRBJ1-1, reads DTGVSQNPRHKITKRGQNVTFRCDPISEHNRLYWYRQTLGQGPEFLTYFQNEAQLEKSRLLSDRFSAERPKGSFSTLEIQRTEQGDSAMYLCASSLGRGNTEAFFGQGTRLTVV.

Written as DNA, the CDR3 is TGTGCCTGGACCTCCGGGGGGGCTAGCACAGATACGCAGTATTTT. Protein product: CAWTSGGASTDTQYF. V usage is TRBV30 and J usage is TRBJ2-3; 8 positions match TRBD2. The CDR3 is made up of 15 amino acids. Losses at the gene ends were 4 bases for V and 0 bases for J; bases not matched to a gene: 6. Per germline, CDR1 GTSNPN and CDR2 SVGIG (reference sequence).

This clone was counted a single time. This chain links TRBV29-1 with TRBJ2-7; perhaps TRBD2 as D (6 bases). CDR1 and CDR2 from the germline V gene are SQVTM and ANQGSEA. This CDR3 has 14 residues. Between the trimmed V and J ends, which lost 7 bases and 2 bases, there was a span of 18 bases. CDR3 region: CSGTGGGGTYEQYF. The CDR3 coding sequence is TGCAGCGGCACCGGAGGAGGCGGGACCTACGAGCAGTACTTC.

The chain recombines TRBV15 with TRBJ2-7; 7 bases are shared with TRBD2. The J segment lost 7 bases and the V segment lost 0 bases, leaving 12 bases of the junction unmatched. The CDR3 extends over 16 amino acids. The germline V gene has CDR1 LNHNV and CDR2 YYDKDF (reference sequence). CDR3 residues: CATSRELSGTPGEQYF. The CDR3 bases are TGTGCCACCAGCAGAGAGCTGAGCGGGACCCCGGGGGAGCAGTACTTC.

CDR3 coding DNA: TGTGCCAGCAGCCCTGGACAGGTGGGTCAGCCCCAGCATTTT. It specifies CASSPGQVGQPQHF. The rearrangement joins TRBV5-5 to TRBJ1-5; 7 bases map to TRBD1. V shed 4 bases and J 6 bases; nucleotides not matched to a gene: 7. The CDR3 is made up of 14 amino acids. CDR1 SGHKS and CDR2 YYEKEE come from the germline V gene (reference sequence).

This chain joins TRBV5-1 and TRBJ2-1, with D tentatively TRBD2 (5 bases). Trimming removed 2 bases at V and 10 bases at J, with 19 bases between. The CDR3 has 15 amino acids. Germline CDR1 SGHRS, CDR2 YFSETQ. The CDR3 here is CASSLRRNSDGEQFF. The CDR3 DNA reads as TGCGCCAGCAGCTTACGCAGGAATAGCGACGGAGAGCAGTTCTTC.

The chain couples TRBV4-3 to TRBJ1-2; a possible D gene is TRBD1 (6 bases). CDR1 and CDR2 from the germline V gene are LGHNA and YSLEER. V dropped 0 bases and J dropped 5 bases, with 10 bases sitting between them. CDR3 length: 14 residues. The CDR3 loop is CASSQDFQGYGYTF. The DNA for the CDR3 is TGCGCCAGCAGCCAAGATTTTCAGGGGTATGGCTACACCTTC.

The chain couples TRBV6-5 to TRBJ2-7; 7 positions agree with TRBD1. The germline CDR1 and CDR2 sequences are MNHEY and SVGAGI. After removal of 2 bases from V and 2 bases from J, the junction contained 3 bases not matched to a gene. The CDR3 is 14 residues long. In DNA, the CDR3 is TGTGCCAGCAGTTACGGGCAGGGGGCCTACGAGCAGTACTTC. Protein: CASSYGQGAYEQYF.

The J gene is TRBJ2-7, the V gene TRBV19; D is possibly TRBD1 (6 bases). This CDR3 spans 13 amino acids. Per the germline V gene, CDR1 is LNHDA and CDR2 is SQIVND (reference sequence). V shed 5 bases and J shed 2 bases, with 10 bases lying between them. The CDR3 protein is CASSYRATYEQYF. CDR3 DNA: TGTGCCAGTAGTTACAGGGCAACCTACGAGCAGTACTTC.

This clone has just one count. The rearrangement links TRBV19 to TRBJ2-1; no firm D call. The CDR3 is made up of 14 amino acids. V was trimmed by 7 bases and J by 4 bases, leaving 14 bases between them. Germline lookup yields CDR1 LNHDA and CDR2 SQIVND (reference sequence). The CDR3 sequence: CASKVAGQYNEQFF. The CDR3 nucleotides are TGTGCCAGTAAAGTGGCAGGTCAATACAATGAGCAGTTCTTC. Full variable domain (outside the CDR3, taken from reference TRBV19 and TRBJ2-1): DGGITQSPKYLFRKEGQNVTLSCEQNLNHDAMYWYRQDPGQGLRLIYYSQIVNDFQKGDIAEGYSVSREKKESFPLTVTSAQKNPTAFYLCASKVAGQYNEQFFGPGTRLTVL.

On this clone itself: One end of the junction fails to match germline, which may point to a read error. This chain links TRBV5-4 with TRBJ2-7; TRBD2 aligns across 13 bases. Germline lookup yields CDR1 SGHNT and CDR2 YYREEE (reference sequence). The CDR3 length is 17 residues. CDR3 in DNA: TGTGCCAGCAGCTTAGGGCCCGGGACTAGCGGGACCTTGTTGTCTAGCTTC. As protein: CASSLGPGTSGTLLSSF.

This clone was seen more than once but under ten times. The rearrangement links TRBV5-1 to TRBJ1-1, with D hard to call. The CDR3 loop spans 15 amino acids. Germline V lookup: CDR1 SGHRS, CDR2 YFSETQ. With 4 bases removed from V and 4 bases from J, the gap between germline ends came to 17 bases. The CDR3 DNA sequence: TGCGCCAGCAGCCCTAGGATCTTACCTTCCACTGAAGCTTTCTTT. As protein: CASSPRILPSTEAFF.

This sequence joins TRBV27 and TRBJ1-5; D is possibly TRBD1 (5 bases). Germline CDR1 is MNHEY and CDR2 is SMNVEV (reference sequence). This CDR3 has 17 amino acids. V was pared by 3 bases and J by 5 bases, with 20 bases between. This CDR3 reads CASSLVGGTFQDQPQHF. CDR3 coding DNA: TGTGCCAGCAGTTTGGTGGGGGGGACCTTCCAAGATCAGCCCCAGCATTTT.